This T cell receptor (beta chain) is drawn from a study of blood T cells in healthy people across ages. The extraction recovered at least 5.5 micrograms of total RNA per sample. A second PCR, run for roughly 7 to 12 cycles, used a sample-barcoded 5' primer plus a J-beta primer mix. Every sample gave at least 2.5 million paired-end reads containing CDR3. TCRdb re-called the 5' RACE reads through MiXCR, storing one row per CDR3 protein. In the table there are hundreds of thousands of distinct CDR3 sequences, roughly 64% of which are singletons. Germline CDR1 LNHDA, CDR2 SQIVND (reference sequence). This CDR3 has 14 residues. Germline trimming cut 1 base from V and 6 bases from J; bases unmatched to any gene: 3. As regards this clonotype: Its antigen is not known.

Notes on the study in general: Higher diversity and more naive CD4+ cells were features of long-lived donors, compared to aged donors.

V is TRBV19 and J is TRBJ2-1; 7 nucleotides line up with TRBD1. The sequenced material came from blood. The TCR sequence derives from a man aged 25 to 45 in good health. CDR3 in DNA: TGTGCCAGTAGTATAGCCGGACAGGTCAATGAGCAGTTCTTC. Translating it yields CASSIAGQVNEQFF.